This T cell receptor beta chain originates from a study of T cell responses to AZD1222 COVID-19 vaccine. Study outcomes and limitations: At baseline, just five or six AZD1222 recipients tested seropositive. Clonal diversity was possibly underestimated, and the donors were mostly white British, with more females. It was only after the peak T cell response that any repertoires were sampled.

Germline CDR1 reads KGHSY; CDR2 reads FQNENV. V shed 3 bases and J 1 base; nucleotides not matched to a gene: 4. The CDR3 length is 15 residues. Comment on this clone: Antigen unknown.

Produced via immunoSEQ multiplex PCR; TCRdb's table is partial and in-frame only. The data contain about 82,000 clones, about 90% of them seen just once; the ten biggest clones take up around 2.9%. The sample consisted of peripheral blood, taken 28 days after the second AZD1222 dose. The receptor's source is an adult who received the AZD1222 COVID-19 vaccine. The V gene is TRBV16, the J gene TRBJ1-2; 8 bases map to TRBD1. Here the CDR3 reads CASSHRTGINYGYTF. Written as DNA, the CDR3 is TGTGCCAGCAGCCACAGGACAGGGATTAACTATGGCTACACCTTC.